The rows below give T cell receptor beta chains drawn from one sample of a study of early T cells in non-severe SARS-CoV-2 infection. TCRdb re-called the 5' RACE reads with MiXCR, one entry per CDR3 protein. Of approximately 58,000 distinct CDR3 sequences in the sample, 6.2% were seen once. The sample was whole blood. The origin of the receptors is an adult who was a healthcare worker with PCR-confirmed SARS-CoV-2 infection or an uninfected control (not recorded which). Both conserved end residues are part of each CDR3. A D gene is named only where the DNA matches it firmly. Part of the rows lack a size; the others show once, few, many or a class for expanded clones.

V gene: TRBV6-2/TRBV6-3
J gene: TRBJ2-3
D gene: TRBD1
clone size: many
CDR3 length: 15
CDR3 DNA: TGTGCCAGCAGTCAGACAGGGGGACGCACAGATACGCAGTATTTT
CDR3 protein: CASSQTGGRTDTQYF

V gene: TRBV5-1
J gene: TRBJ1-1
D gene: .
clone size: many
CDR3 length: 16
CDR3 DNA: TGCGCCAGCAGCTTGGGCCGCAGGGGAGAAGGAACTGAAGCTTTCTTT
CDR3 protein: CASSLGRRGEGTEAFF

V gene: TRBV4-3
J gene: TRBJ1-2
D gene: .
clone size: many
CDR3 length: 13
CDR3 DNA: TGCGCCAGCAGCCTTGACAAACTAAATGGCTACACCTTC
CDR3 protein: CASSLDKLNGYTF

V gene: TRBV7-2
J gene: TRBJ1-2
D gene: .
clone size: many
CDR3 length: 16
CDR3 DNA: TGTGCCAGCAGCTTAGACCCTTTGACCGCCACCTATGGCTACACCTTC
CDR3 protein: CASSLDPLTATYGYTF

V gene: TRBV11-2
J gene: TRBJ2-7
D gene: .
clone size: many
CDR3 length: 16
CDR3 DNA: TGTGCCAGCAGCTTTGGAGCCGGGGTTTCTCTCTACGAGCAGTACTTC
CDR3 protein: CASSFGAGVSLYEQYF

V gene: TRBV3-1
J gene: TRBJ1-1
D gene: .
clone size: few
CDR3 length: 14
CDR3 DNA: TGTGCCAGCAGCCAAGGTGGCCAAAAGAGGGAAGCTTTCTTT
CDR3 protein: CASSQGGQKREAFF

V gene: TRBV27
J gene: TRBJ1-4
D gene: .
clone size: many
CDR3 length: 15
CDR3 DNA: TGTGCCAGCAGTCTTTTCGGGAATACTAATGAAAAACTGTTTTTT
CDR3 protein: CASSLFGNTNEKLFF

V gene: TRBV20-1
J gene: TRBJ1-1
D gene: .
clone size: many
CDR3 length: 14
CDR3 DNA: TGCAGTGCTAGAGGCGGAGGCCTGAACACTGAAGCTTTCTTT
CDR3 protein: CSARGGGLNTEAFF

V gene: TRBV7-8
J gene: TRBJ2-4
D gene: TRBD2
clone size: few
CDR3 length: 16
CDR3 DNA: TGTGCCAGCAGCCCTTTCGCTAGCGGGGGGGGAGGCATTCAGTACTTC
CDR3 protein: CASSPFASGGGGIQYF

V gene: TRBV20-1
J gene: TRBJ2-3
D gene: .
clone size: few
CDR3 length: 12
CDR3 DNA: TGCAGTGCTAGACTAAGGGCAGATACGCAGTATTTT
CDR3 protein: CSARLRADTQYF

V gene: TRBV20-1
J gene: TRBJ1-2
D gene: TRBD1
clone size: many
CDR3 length: 13
CDR3 DNA: TGCAGTGCTCCCGGGACAGTTAACTATGGCTACACCTTC
CDR3 protein: CSAPGTVNYGYTF

V gene: TRBV19
J gene: TRBJ2-7
D gene: TRBD1
clone size: few
CDR3 length: 16
CDR3 DNA: TGTGCCAGTAGTCCATGGGGGACAGGAAACTCCTACGAGCAGTACTTC
CDR3 protein: CASSPWGTGNSYEQYF

V gene: TRBV4-1
J gene: TRBJ2-3
D gene: TRBD2
clone size: few
CDR3 length: 15
CDR3 DNA: TGCGCCAGCAGCCTAGAGGGACTAGGGCCAGATACGCAGTATTTT
CDR3 protein: CASSLEGLGPDTQYF

V gene: TRBV3-1
J gene: TRBJ2-7
D gene: .
clone size: .
CDR3 length: 14
CDR3 DNA: TGTGCCAGCGGGAGCGGGACACTTATATACGAGCAGTACTTC
CDR3 protein: CASGSGTLIYEQYF

V gene: TRBV6-5
J gene: TRBJ2-1
D gene: .
clone size: many
CDR3 length: 17
CDR3 DNA: TGTGCCAGCAGCCCGGTTAGGGCGGGGAGCTCCTACAATGAGCAGTTCTTC
CDR3 protein: CASSPVRAGSSYNEQFF

V gene: TRBV11-3
J gene: TRBJ2-3
D gene: .
clone size: .
CDR3 length: 13
CDR3 DNA: TGTGCCAGCAGCTCCCGGGCCACAGATACGCAGTATTTT
CDR3 protein: CASSSRATDTQYF

V gene: TRBV20-1
J gene: TRBJ2-2
D gene: TRBD2
clone size: once
CDR3 length: 15
CDR3 DNA: TGCAGTGGGTCTAGCGGGGGAGCGAACACCGGGGAGCTGTTTTTT
CDR3 protein: CSGSSGGANTGELFF

V gene: TRBV15
J gene: TRBJ1-3
D gene: .
clone size: many
CDR3 length: 15
CDR3 DNA: TGTGCCACCAGCAGAGGATCTCCCAGGGATGACACCATATATTTT
CDR3 protein: CATSRGSPRDDTIYF

V gene: TRBV7-8
J gene: TRBJ2-7
D gene: TRBD1
clone size: many
CDR3 length: 13
CDR3 DNA: TGTGCCAGCAGCTCAAGGACAGGGAACGAGCAGTACTTC
CDR3 protein: CASSSRTGNEQYF

V gene: TRBV5-1
J gene: TRBJ1-3
D gene: TRBD1
clone size: few
CDR3 length: 16
CDR3 DNA: TGCGCCAGCAGCCGGGGACAGGGAAGCTCTGGAAACACCATATATTTT
CDR3 protein: CASSRGQGSSGNTIYF

V gene: TRBV7-9
J gene: TRBJ1-1
D gene: TRBD1
clone size: .
CDR3 length: 15
CDR3 DNA: TGTGCCAGCAGCCGCTCAGGGGGTAAGGGCACTGAAGCTTTCTTT
CDR3 protein: CASSRSGGKGTEAFF

V gene: TRBV29-1
J gene: TRBJ2-3
D gene: .
clone size: few
CDR3 length: 15
CDR3 DNA: TGCAGCGTTGAAGATAGTGGACAGAGCACAGATACGCAGTATTTT
CDR3 protein: CSVEDSGQSTDTQYF

V gene: TRBV6-5
J gene: TRBJ1-2
D gene: TRBD1
clone size: many
CDR3 length: 15
CDR3 DNA: TGTGCCAGCAGCCCCGCCGGACAGGGGGCTTATGGCTACACCTTC
CDR3 protein: CASSPAGQGAYGYTF

V gene: TRBV20-1
J gene: TRBJ2-1
D gene: TRBD1
clone size: many
CDR3 length: 13
CDR3 DNA: TGCAGTGCCCCGGGACAGGGATACGATGAGCAGTTCTTC
CDR3 protein: CSAPGQGYDEQFF

V gene: TRBV6-5
J gene: TRBJ2-1
D gene: .
clone size: many
CDR3 length: 11
CDR3 DNA: TGTGCCAGCACTTTCCTTAATGAGCAGTTCTTC
CDR3 protein: CASTFLNEQFF

V gene: TRBV12-3/TRBV12-4
J gene: TRBJ1-2
D gene: .
clone size: .
CDR3 length: 13
CDR3 DNA: TGTGCCAGCAGGAACAGGGCTAACTATGGCTACACCTTC
CDR3 protein: CASRNRANYGYTF

V gene: TRBV12-3/TRBV12-4
J gene: TRBJ1-4
D gene: TRBD1
clone size: .
CDR3 length: 12
CDR3 DNA: TGTGCCAGCAGTTCGGGACAGGGGGTACTGTTTTTT
CDR3 protein: CASSSGQGVLFF

V gene: TRBV9
J gene: TRBJ2-3
D gene: .
clone size: .
CDR3 length: 14
CDR3 DNA: TGTGCCAGCAGCGCCCCCGATCTGCCTGATACGCAGTATTTT
CDR3 protein: CASSAPDLPDTQYF

V gene: TRBV7-9
J gene: TRBJ2-7
D gene: .
clone size: few
CDR3 length: 13
CDR3 DNA: TGTGCCAGCAGGCCAGGACAGACCTACGAGCAGTACTTC
CDR3 protein: CASRPGQTYEQYF

V gene: TRBV20-1
J gene: TRBJ2-1
D gene: TRBD1
clone size: many
CDR3 length: 16
CDR3 DNA: TGCAGTGCTAGAGATCGTCGACAGGGGGCCGTGAATGAGCAGTTCTTC
CDR3 protein: CSARDRRQGAVNEQFF

V gene: TRBV20-1
J gene: TRBJ1-1
D gene: TRBD1
clone size: medium-sized
CDR3 length: 13
CDR3 DNA: TGCAGTGCCGAGACAGGGGTCGGCACTGAAGCTTTCTTT
CDR3 protein: CSAETGVGTEAFF

V gene: TRBV3-1
J gene: TRBJ2-5
D gene: .
clone size: .
CDR3 length: 13
CDR3 DNA: TGTGCCAGCAGCCAGCCAGGGAGAGAGACCCAGTACTTC
CDR3 protein: CASSQPGRETQYF

V gene: TRBV2
J gene: TRBJ2-5
D gene: .
clone size: many
CDR3 length: 18
CDR3 DNA: TGTGCCAGCAGGGAAACGGAAGTGGCAGGGGCGCTACAAGAGACCCAGTACTTC
CDR3 protein: CASRETEVAGALQETQYF

V gene: TRBV9
J gene: TRBJ1-1
D gene: .
clone size: .
CDR3 length: 14
CDR3 DNA: TGTGCCAGCAGCGTCCTAACCGAGAACACTGAAGCTTTCTTT
CDR3 protein: CASSVLTENTEAFF

V gene: TRBV20-1
J gene: TRBJ2-5
D gene: .
clone size: .
CDR3 length: 14
CDR3 DNA: TGCAGTGCTAGAGATCACGGGGCGAGGGAGACCCAGTACTTC
CDR3 protein: CSARDHGARETQYF

V gene: TRBV7-8
J gene: TRBJ2-3
D gene: .
clone size: .
CDR3 length: 15
CDR3 DNA: TGTGCCAGCAGCTTGGTAACCTCTAGCACAGATACGCAGTATTTT
CDR3 protein: CASSLVTSSTDTQYF

V gene: TRBV6-6
J gene: TRBJ1-5
D gene: .
clone size: .
CDR3 length: 16
CDR3 DNA: TGTGCCAGCAGTTACTCGACGACAGGCGCAAATCAGCCCCAGCATTTT
CDR3 protein: CASSYSTTGANQPQHF

V gene: TRBV6-2/TRBV6-3
J gene: TRBJ2-3
D gene: .
clone size: many
CDR3 length: 15
CDR3 DNA: TGTGCCAGCAGTTATTGGAAACCTAGCACAGATACGCAGTATTTT
CDR3 protein: CASSYWKPSTDTQYF

V gene: TRBV30
J gene: TRBJ2-2
D gene: .
clone size: few
CDR3 length: 16
CDR3 DNA: TGTGCCTGGAGTCGACAGCTAGAATTGAACACCGGGGAGCTGTTTTTT
CDR3 protein: CAWSRQLELNTGELFF

V gene: TRBV18
J gene: TRBJ1-2
D gene: TRBD1
clone size: .
CDR3 length: 15
CDR3 DNA: TGTGCCAGCTCTCCGGCGGGACAGGGTGTATATGGCTACACCTTC
CDR3 protein: CASSPAGQGVYGYTF

V gene: TRBV25-1
J gene: TRBJ2-1
D gene: .
clone size: .
CDR3 length: 14
CDR3 DNA: TGTGCCAGCAGTGACGGTCTAGCCTACAATGAGCAGTTCTTC
CDR3 protein: CASSDGLAYNEQFF

V gene: TRBV11-2
J gene: TRBJ2-1
D gene: .
clone size: many
CDR3 length: 12
CDR3 DNA: TGTGCCAGCAGCTTAATTCGCAATGAGCAGTTCTTC
CDR3 protein: CASSLIRNEQFF

V gene: TRBV29-1
J gene: TRBJ2-4
D gene: .
clone size: many
CDR3 length: 15
CDR3 DNA: TGCAGCGTGACCGGGACCCTCACCCAGGGAAACATTCAGTACTTC
CDR3 protein: CSVTGTLTQGNIQYF

V gene: TRBV7-2
J gene: TRBJ1-1
D gene: TRBD1
clone size: many
CDR3 length: 17
CDR3 DNA: TGTGCCAGCAGCCGACGACAGGGGGCTGGTAGGGGCACTGAAGCTTTCTTT
CDR3 protein: CASSRRQGAGRGTEAFF

V gene: TRBV10-3
J gene: TRBJ1-2
D gene: .
clone size: many
CDR3 length: 12
CDR3 DNA: TGTGCCATCAGTCCGGCTAACTATGGCTACACCTTC
CDR3 protein: CAISPANYGYTF

V gene: TRBV14
J gene: TRBJ1-2
D gene: .
clone size: many
CDR3 length: 15
CDR3 DNA: TGTGCCAGCAGCCAAGAGGACGAATTCGACTATGGCTACACCTTC
CDR3 protein: CASSQEDEFDYGYTF

V gene: TRBV25-1
J gene: TRBJ2-1
D gene: .
clone size: many
CDR3 length: 15
CDR3 DNA: TGTGCCAGCAGCCAAGGGATTGCGTCCTACAATGAGCAGTTCTTC
CDR3 protein: CASSQGIASYNEQFF

V gene: TRBV5-8
J gene: TRBJ2-3
D gene: .
clone size: many
CDR3 length: 14
CDR3 DNA: TGTGCCAGCAGCTTGAGAGTCGGCACAGATACGCAGTATTTT
CDR3 protein: CASSLRVGTDTQYF

V gene: TRBV7-2
J gene: TRBJ2-1
D gene: TRBD2
clone size: .
CDR3 length: 17
CDR3 DNA: TGTGCCAGCAGCACCACGCGGGGGAGTAGGGCTGGGAATGAGCAGTTCTTC
CDR3 protein: CASSTTRGSRAGNEQFF

V gene: TRBV11-2
J gene: TRBJ2-4
D gene: .
clone size: many
CDR3 length: 15
CDR3 DNA: TGTGCCAGCAGAAGTGTACAGGGCTCCAAAAACATTCAGTACTTC
CDR3 protein: CASRSVQGSKNIQYF